The present TCR beta chain was sequenced within a study of T cells in Graves' hyperthyroidism and ophthalmopathy. Germline V lookup: CDR1 MDHEN, CDR2 SYDVKM. V lost 5 bases and J 2 bases, leaving 18 bases between the germline ends. The CDR3 is 16 residues long. Any patient presenting with uncontrolled infection, other autoimmune disease, pregnancy or lactation was left out. Diagnoses rested on clinical symptoms, serum thyroxine and TRAb, thyroid ultrasound and orbital computed tomography. Using RNA transcripts as the source, TCR beta CDR3 regions were amplified. Using the HTBI primer set, a first-round RT-PCR was run on the TCR CDR3. TCRdb processed the multiplex PCR reads anew with MiXCR; each CDR3 protein has one entry. The sample yields roughly 570,000 distinct CDR3 sequences, 46% seen once. This clonotype was seen at least ten times.

The receptor's source is an adult woman with Graves' disease, either hyperthyroidism or ophthalmopathy (not recorded which). This rearrangement joins TRBV28 to TRBJ2-5, with D unresolved. What was sequenced was peripheral blood or thyroid tissue (not recorded which). This chain's CDR3 is CASSQVPGGKQETQYF. As DNA, the CDR3 is TGTGCCAGCAGTCAGGTTCCGGGTGGGAAACAAGAGACCCAGTACTTC. Supplemented by reference TRBV28 and TRBJ2-5, the full variable domain reads DVKVTQSSRYLVKRTGEKVFLECVQDMDHENMFWYRQDPGLGLRLIYFSYDVKMKEKGDIPEGYSVSREKKERFSLILESASTNQTSMYLCASSQVPGGKQETQYFGPGTRLLVL.